The 18 T cell receptor beta chains given below trace back to one sample, sequenced in a study of blood T cells in healthy people across ages (dated by TCRdb to 2014 to 2015). The library was prepared using 5' RACE. TCRdb names Illumina HiSeq 2500 as the instrument used. A second PCR of roughly 6 to 11 cycles was run with a J-beta primer mix and a sample-barcoded 5' primer. In TCRdb, the public reads were trimmed at Q25 with fastp and aligned with MiXCR, with productive beta chains retained. Each record represents a unique CDR3 protein, reported with the most common genes and DNA among its rows. The sample profile shows over 1,500,000 distinct CDR3 sequences; 49% of them were found once. The top ten constitute about 2.1% of the sample. The sequencing input was blood. These receptors were collected from a woman aged 40 to 55 in good health.

This clonotype has only a few counts. The chain has TRBV20-1 and TRBJ2-5; 8 positions match TRBD2. This CDR3 has 13 amino acids. V dropped 6 bases and J dropped 2; count of bases not matched to a gene: 5. The germline V gene encodes CDR1 DFQATT and CDR2 SNEGSKA (reference sequence). CDR3 nucleotides: TGCAGTGCCCAGCGGGAGCTACAAGAGACCCAGTACTTC. Its protein product is CSAQRELQETQYF.

J is TRBJ1-5 and V is TRBV27; 9 bases map to TRBD1. Unmatched junction bases numbered 12, after V lost 7 bases and J lost 2 bases. The CDR3 runs to 17 residues. Germline lookup yields CDR1 MNHEY and CDR2 SMNVEV (reference sequence). For the CDR3, the DNA is TGTGCCAGCACTTCACGTTGGACAGGGGAACGCAATCAGCCCCAGCATTTT. Residues: CASTSRWTGERNQPQHF.

The chain recombines TRBV29-1 with TRBJ2-5; D perhaps matches TRBD1 (5 bases). The end of the DNA aligns better with TRBJ2-7, so the J call may be wrong. The CDR3 runs 12 residues. The germline gives CDR1 SQVTM, CDR2 ANQGSEA. Here the CDR3 reads CSVDWGDYEQYF. Written as DNA, the CDR3 is TGCAGCGTTGATTGGGGCGATTACGAGCAGTACTTC.

The table lists this clonotype with a few counts. This chain uses TRBV4-1 with TRBJ2-4, with a weak D call TRBD2 (5 bases). With 0 bases removed from V and 3 bases from J, the gap between germline ends came to 12 bases. The CDR3 totals 16 residues. Germline values: CDR1 MGHRA, CDR2 YSYEKL. The CDR3 protein is CASSQDQNGVKNIQYF. The CDR3 DNA reads as TGCGCCAGCAGCCAAGATCAGAACGGGGTCAAAAACATTCAGTACTTC.

This sequence joins TRBV5-6 and TRBJ1-2; tentatively, D is TRBD1 (5 bases). Germline loops: CDR1 SGHDT, CDR2 YYEEEE. V lost 3 bases, J lost 4 bases, and 19 bases lay in between. This CDR3 spans 16 amino acids. CDR3 bases: TGTGCCAGCAGCTATGGACTTAGGTTAGACAGCTATGGCTACACCTTC. Protein product: CASSYGLRLDSYGYTF.

This rearrangement joins TRBV4-2 to TRBJ1-1; 10 nucleotides agree with TRBD1. Germline CDR1 reads LGHNA; CDR2 reads YNFKEQ. V shed 4 bases, J shed 5 bases, and the junction held 7 bases outside the gene matches. The CDR3 consists of 15 residues. The CDR3 region is CASSLRQGARTEAFF. The CDR3 DNA reads TGTGCCAGCAGCCTCCGACAGGGGGCAAGGACTGAAGCTTTCTTT.

The chain's CDR3 is CASSSMDSKNQPQHF. The CDR3 DNA sequence: TGTGCCAGCAGTTCGATGGACAGTAAAAATCAGCCCCAGCATTTT. The chain combines TRBV6-2 or TRBV6-3 with TRBJ1-5; a weak D match, TRBD1 (6 bases). The V gene's germline CDR1 is MNHEY and CDR2 SVGEGT. This CDR3 is 15 amino acids long. Trimming removed 4 bases at V and 4 bases at J, with 14 bases between.

V is TRBV12-3 or TRBV12-4 and J is TRBJ2-1, with a weak D call TRBD1 (7 bases). This CDR3 spans 11 amino acids. V lost 5 bases to trimming and J lost 12 bases, with 11 bases between them. In nucleotides, the CDR3 is TGTGCCAGCAGTCCTCAGGGGGGGCAGTTCTTC. It encodes CASSPQGGQFF.

This sequence joins TRBV5-1 and TRBJ2-5, with D possibly being TRBD1 or TRBD2 (6 bases each). The CDR3 is made up of 14 amino acids. V was clipped by 3 bases and J by 2 bases, with 11 bases between them. Germline assignment: CDR1 SGHRS and CDR2 YFSETQ. The CDR3 protein is CASSWGASQETQYF. In nucleotides, the CDR3 is TGCGCCAGCAGCTGGGGGGCTTCACAAGAGACCCAGTACTTC.

The V gene is TRBV7-2, the J gene TRBJ1-2; D remains ambiguous. Trimming stripped 9 bases from V and 4 bases from J, with 24 bases between. Looked up from germline, CDR1 is SGHTA and CDR2 is FQGNSA. The CDR3 loop spans 16 amino acids. The CDR3 sequence: CASSKIEGALIYGYTF. The CDR3 nucleotides are TGTGCCAGTAGCAAAATCGAGGGAGCCCTCATCTATGGCTACACCTTC.

The chain joins TRBV3-1 to TRBJ2-5, with D perhaps matching TRBD2 (6 bases). Trimming took off 5 bases at V and 6 bases at J, with 22 bases between the two ends. This CDR3 is 16 amino acids long. In germline, CDR1 is LGHDT, CDR2 YNNKEL (reference sequence). CDR3 protein: CASSSPPRDWWKTQYF. The CDR3 DNA is TGTGCCAGCAGCAGCCCCCCCCGGGACTGGTGGAAGACCCAGTACTTC.

The V and J genes are TRBV20-1 and TRBJ1-4, with unresolved D. This CDR3 is 14 amino acids long. Germline V gene data show CDR1 as DFQATT and CDR2 as SNEGSKA (reference sequence). The V and J ends lost 1 base and 2 bases respectively, with 8 bases between them. Written as DNA, the CDR3 is TGCAGTGCTAGAGCCCGGGTCACTAATGAAAAACTGTTTTTT. Residues: CSARARVTNEKLFF.

About this clonotype: One end of the junction fails to match germline, which may point to a read error. The V and J genes are TRBV7-2 and TRBJ2-1, with D possibly being TRBD2 (6 bases). The germline CDR1 and CDR2 sequences are SGHTA and FQGNSA. The CDR3 runs to 13 residues. The DNA for the CDR3 is TGTGTCAGCTGCCAACTAGCTCCCGATGAGCAGTTCTTC. Its translation is CVSCQLAPDEQFF.

The count of this clonotype is one. The V and J genes are TRBV20-1 and TRBJ2-7; 7 positions match TRBD1. The CDR3 length is 14 residues. In germline, CDR1 is DFQATT, CDR2 SNEGSKA (reference sequence). The trim removed 0 bases at V and 7 bases at J, leaving 9 bases unmatched. The CDR3 loop reads CSARDGQAPREQYF. Written as DNA, the CDR3 is TGCAGTGCTAGAGATGGACAGGCCCCTAGAGAGCAGTACTTC.

This clonotype was seen many times. This rearrangement joins TRBV7-2 to TRBJ2-5, with a weak D call TRBD2 (6 bases). V was shortened by 5 bases and J by 11 bases, with 12 bases between the two germline ends. The CDR3 spans 11 residues. Germline CDR1 and CDR2: SGHTA and FQGNSA. The CDR3 DNA reads as TGTGCCAGCAGCCGTACGACTAGACAGTACTTC. Protein: CASSRTTRQYF.

The CDR3 coding sequence is TGCGCCAGCAGCTTCGAAGGGAGGCCCTACAATGAGCAGTTCTTC. As protein: CASSFEGRPYNEQFF. The chain employs TRBV5-1 and TRBJ2-1, with D possibly matching TRBD2 (6 bases). Germline lookup yields CDR1 SGHRS and CDR2 YFSETQ. V shed 2 bases and J shed 2 bases, with 11 bases lying between them. There are 15 residues in the CDR3.

This clonotype was picked up a small number of times. The chain joins TRBV4-1 to TRBJ2-5; the match to TRBD1 covers 9 bases. Trimming took 3 bases from V and 4 from J; bases not matched to a gene: 6. The CDR3 runs 15 residues. Germline values: CDR1 MGHRA, CDR2 YSYEKL. The CDR3, as DNA: TGCGCCAGCAGCCAGTTGACAGGGGGGGGAGAGACCCAGTACTTC. Its translation is CASSQLTGGGETQYF.

The chain couples TRBV4-1 to TRBJ2-3; D is unclear. The germline V gene has CDR1 MGHRA and CDR2 YSYEKL. This CDR3 is 14 amino acids long. The germline V and J ends were trimmed by 0 bases and 7 bases, with 11 bases remaining between them. CDR3 sequence: CASSQEFMPYTQYF. The CDR3 DNA reads as TGCGCCAGCAGCCAAGAGTTCATGCCCTATACGCAGTATTTT.